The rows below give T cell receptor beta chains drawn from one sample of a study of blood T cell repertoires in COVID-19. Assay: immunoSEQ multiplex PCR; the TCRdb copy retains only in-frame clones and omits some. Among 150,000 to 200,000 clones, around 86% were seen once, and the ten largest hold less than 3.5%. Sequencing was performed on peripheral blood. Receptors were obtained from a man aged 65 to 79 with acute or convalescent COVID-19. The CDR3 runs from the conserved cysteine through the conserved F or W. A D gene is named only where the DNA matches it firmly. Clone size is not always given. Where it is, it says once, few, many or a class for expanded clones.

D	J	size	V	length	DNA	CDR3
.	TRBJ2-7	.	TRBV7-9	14	TGTGCCAGCAGCCCACCGGGACTTACCTACGAGCAGTACTTC	CASSPPGLTYEQYF
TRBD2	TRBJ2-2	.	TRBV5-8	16	TGTGCCAGCAGTCGCCCCGGGAGGCAGAACACCGGGGAGCTGTTTTTT	CASSRPGRQNTGELFF
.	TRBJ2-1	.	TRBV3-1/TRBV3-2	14	TGTGCCAGCAGTCGTCCCGGGACTTTCAATGAGCAGTTCTTC	CASSRPGTFNEQFF
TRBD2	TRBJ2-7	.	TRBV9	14	TGTGCCAGCAGCCCACTAGCGGGAGACTACGAGCAGTACTTC	CASSPLAGDYEQYF
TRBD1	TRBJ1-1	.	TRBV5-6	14	TGTGCCAGCAGCTTGAATCGCAGGGGGACTGAAGCTTTCTTT	CASSLNRRGTEAFF
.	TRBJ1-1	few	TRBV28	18	TGTGCCAGCAGTCATCGTGGGACCTGGGAGGGTGAAGGAACTGAAGCTTTCTTT	CASSHRGTWEGEGTEAFF
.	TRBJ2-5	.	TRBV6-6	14	TGTGCCAGCAGTTACTCTCCCAGGCAAGAGACCCAGTACTTC	CASSYSPRQETQYF
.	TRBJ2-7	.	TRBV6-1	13	TGTGCCAGCAGTTCGGGGTACTCCTACGAGCAGTACTTC	CASSSGYSYEQYF
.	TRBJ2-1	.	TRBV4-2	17	TGTGCCAGCAGCCAACCCTCTGGCGAGGGGGGGTACAATGAGCAGTTCTTC	CASSQPSGEGGYNEQFF
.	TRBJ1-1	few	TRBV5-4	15	TGTGCCAGCAGCTTCCCCTCTGGGAGGGACACTGAAGCTTTCTTT	CASSFPSGRDTEAFF
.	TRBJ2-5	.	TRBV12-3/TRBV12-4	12	TGTGCCAGCAGTTTTGGAGTGGAGACCCAGTACTTC	CASSFGVETQYF
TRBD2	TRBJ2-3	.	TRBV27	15	TGTGCCAGCAGGGGGCAAGCGGGAAACACAGATACGCAGTATTTT	CASRGQAGNTDTQYF
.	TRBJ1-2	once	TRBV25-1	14	TGTGCCAGCAGTCTCCTGGGGCAGGTAGATGGCTACACCTTC	CASSLLGQVDGYTF
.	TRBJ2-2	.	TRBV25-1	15	TGTGCCAGCAGTGACCCCACAGGGCCAACCGGGGAGCTGTTTTTT	CASSDPTGPTGELFF
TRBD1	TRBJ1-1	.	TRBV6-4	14	TGTGCCAGCAGCCCAGGGGGCGTAAACACTGAAGCTTTCTTT	CASSPGGVNTEAFF
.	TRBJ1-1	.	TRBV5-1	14	TGCGCCAGCAGCTTGGAAATCGGGGGTACTGAAGCTTTCTTT	CASSLEIGGTEAFF
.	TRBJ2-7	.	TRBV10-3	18	TGTGCCATCAGTGAGGATCTGGCCGTCTTTTCAAGCTCCTACGAGCAGTACTTC	CAISEDLAVFSSSYEQYF
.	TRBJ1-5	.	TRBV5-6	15	TGTGCCAGCAGCTTCGGTCCGGACTACAATCAGCCCCAGCATTTT	CASSFGPDYNQPQHF